This passage covers 8 T cell receptor beta chains from one sample sequenced in a study of blood T cells in healthy people across ages. A sample-barcoded 5' primer and a J-beta primer mix were used in a second PCR of roughly 7 to 11 cycles. TCRdb recomputed calls from the 5' RACE reads with MiXCR, one row per CDR3 protein. The sample has hundreds of thousands of distinct CDR3 sequences, under 25% seen once; the top ten hold 3% to 4.5%. The source material was blood. Receptors originate from a man between 65 and 85 years old in good health.

This clonotype has only a few counts. In nucleotides, the CDR3 is TGCGCCAGCAGCACCGGGACAGGGGGAGATACGCAGTATTTT. Translation gives CASSTGTGGDTQYF. The V call is TRBV5-1, the J call TRBJ2-3; 11 bases agree with TRBD1. CDR1 is SGHRS, CDR2 YFSETQ, per germline. CDR3 size: 14 residues. Losses at the gene ends were 4 bases for V and 5 bases for J; bases not matched to a gene: 3.

This chain uses TRBV5-1 with TRBJ2-3; D is unresolved. V was trimmed by 4 bases and J by 2 bases, leaving 5 bases between them. The CDR3 sequence is 12 residues long. Germline V gene lookup returns CDR1 SGHRS and CDR2 YFSETQ. The CDR3 nucleotides read TGCGCCAGCAGCGACCCCACAGATACGCAGTATTTT. Protein sequence: CASSDPTDTQYF.

As regards this clonotype: A junction end diverges from the germline sequence, so it may reflect a read error. The chain employs TRBV3-1 and TRBJ2-7; D might be TRBD2 (6 bases). From germline, CDR1 is LGHDT and CDR2 YNNKEL (reference sequence). The CDR3 consists of 17 residues. The DNA for the CDR3 is TGCGCCAGCAGCCAACAACCCGGGACTGTGAGCTCCTACGAGCAGTACTTC. Amino acid sequence: CASSQQPGTVSSYEQYF.

This clonotype was observed a few times. The chain carries TRBV29-1 and TRBJ2-5; the match to TRBD2 covers 10 bases. The CDR3 length is 14 residues. V was pared by 4 bases and J by 2 bases, with 4 bases of the junction left unmatched. Germline V lookup: CDR1 SQVTM, CDR2 ANQGSEA. CDR3 in DNA: TGCAGCGTTGGAACTAGCGGGACTCAAGAGACCCAGTACTTC. It yields the protein CSVGTSGTQETQYF.

The chain carries TRBV29-1 and TRBJ2-5; 10 bases are shared with TRBD1. The J call may be mistaken, given a closer DNA end match to TRBJ2-1. The CDR3 runs to 14 residues. The germline gives CDR1 SQVTM, CDR2 ANQGSEA. CDR3 loop: CSVMGQGIYNEQFF. The CDR3 bases are TGCAGCGTGATGGGACAGGGGATCTACAATGAGCAGTTCTTC.

DNA of the CDR3: TGTGCCAGCAGCAGGGGCCATAGTATTGAAAAACTGTTTTTT. Translation gives CASSRGHSIEKLFF. The genes are TRBV12-3 or TRBV12-4 and TRBJ1-4, with TRBD1 as a possible D gene (6 bases). The length of the CDR3 is 14 residues. V lost 6 bases and J 7 bases, leaving 15 bases between the germline ends.

A few counts support this clonotype. The rearrangement uses TRBV12-3 or TRBV12-4 and TRBJ2-5; D is perhaps TRBD2 (5 bases). V lost 4 bases to trimming and J lost 2 bases, with 23 bases between them. CDR3 size: 18 residues. The DNA of the CDR3 is TGTGCCAGCAGTTCAATAGGGAGTGTTATTTTTAATCAAGAGACCCAGTACTTC. Amino acid sequence: CASSSIGSVIFNQETQYF.

This clonotype was observed a few times. The V and J genes are TRBV5-1 and TRBJ2-1; D is unclear. CDR1 SGHRS and CDR2 YFSETQ come from the germline V gene. Trimming left V 0 bases short and J 7 bases short, with 11 bases between. The CDR3 has 14 residues. The CDR3 region is CASSLGDPLNEQFF. Written as DNA, the CDR3 is TGCGCCAGCAGCTTGGGGGATCCCTTAAATGAGCAGTTCTTC. Looking up the rest from reference TRBV5-1 and TRBJ2-1 gives the full variable domain: KAGVTQTPRYLIKTRGQQVTLSCSPISGHRSVSWYQQTPGQGLQFLFEYFSETQRNKGNFPGRFSGRQFSNSRSEMNVSTLELGDSALYLCASSLGDPLNEQFFGPGTRLTVL.